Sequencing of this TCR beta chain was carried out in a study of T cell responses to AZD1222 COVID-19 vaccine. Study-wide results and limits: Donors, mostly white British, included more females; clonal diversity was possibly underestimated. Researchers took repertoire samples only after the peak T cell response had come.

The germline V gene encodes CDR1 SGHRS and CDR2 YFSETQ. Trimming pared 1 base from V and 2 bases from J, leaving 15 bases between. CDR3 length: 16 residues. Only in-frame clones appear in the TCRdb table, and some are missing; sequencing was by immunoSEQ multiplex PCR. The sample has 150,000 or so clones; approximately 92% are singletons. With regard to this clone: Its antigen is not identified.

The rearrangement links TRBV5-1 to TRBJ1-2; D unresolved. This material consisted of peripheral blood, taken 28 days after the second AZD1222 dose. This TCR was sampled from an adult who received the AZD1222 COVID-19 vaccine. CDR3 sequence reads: CASSLKGPPRNYGYTF. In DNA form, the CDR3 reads TGCGCCAGCAGCTTGAAAGGGCCCCCCCGCAACTATGGCTACACCTTC. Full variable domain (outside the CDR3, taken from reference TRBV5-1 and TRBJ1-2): KAGVTQTPRYLIKTRGQQVTLSCSPISGHRSVSWYQQTPGQGLQFLFEYFSETQRNKGNFPGRFSGRQFSNSRSEMNVSTLELGDSALYLCASSLKGPPRNYGYTFGSGTRLTVV.